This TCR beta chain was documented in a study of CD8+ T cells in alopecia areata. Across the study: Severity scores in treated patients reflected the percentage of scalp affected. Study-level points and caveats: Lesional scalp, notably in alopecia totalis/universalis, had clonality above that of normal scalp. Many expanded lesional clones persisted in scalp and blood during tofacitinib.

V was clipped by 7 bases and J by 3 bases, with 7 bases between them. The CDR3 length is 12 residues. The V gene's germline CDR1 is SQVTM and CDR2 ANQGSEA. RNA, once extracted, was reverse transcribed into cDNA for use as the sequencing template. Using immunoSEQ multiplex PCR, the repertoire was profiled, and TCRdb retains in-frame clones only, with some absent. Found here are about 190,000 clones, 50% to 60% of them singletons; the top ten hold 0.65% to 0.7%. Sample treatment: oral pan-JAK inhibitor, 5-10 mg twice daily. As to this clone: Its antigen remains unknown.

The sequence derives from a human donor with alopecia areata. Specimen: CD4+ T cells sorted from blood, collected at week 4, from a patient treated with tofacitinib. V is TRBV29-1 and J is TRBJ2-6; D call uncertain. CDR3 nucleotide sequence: TGCAGCGCCAGACATGGGGCCAACGTCCTGACTTTC. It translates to CSARHGANVLTF.